The sequence of this T cell receptor beta chain was determined in a study of T-cell reconstitution after alpha-beta-depleted transplantation in children. Findings and caveats of the study: Where alpha-beta T cells came from about two months after transplant was reportedly several hundred expanded graft clones.

Preparation of the TCRbeta library used unique molecular identifiers. TCRdb processed the PCR reads anew with MiXCR; each CDR3 protein has one entry. The table has fewer than 250,000 distinct CDR3 sequences, just under 8.5% seen once. CDR3 length: 16 residues. V lost 0 bases and J 4 bases, leaving 16 bases between the germline ends. CDR1 is DFQATT and CDR2 is SNEGSKA in the germline V gene (reference sequence). This clonotype came up many times. Its antigen is undetermined. The chain links TRBV20-1 to TRBJ1-5, with unresolved D. This receptor was identified in a male patient younger than 18 who had a stem cell transplant for acute lymphoblastic leukemia, so the T cells may come from the graft donor. The sample consisted of PBMCs, mostly from graft donor cells, taken 180 days after TCRalphabeta/CD19-depleted stem cell transplant. In nucleotides, the CDR3 is TGCAGTGCTAGAGAATCGGAACCGTGGAGAAATCAGCCCCAGCATTTT. Translating it yields CSARESEPWRNQPQHF.